This TCR beta chain was observed in a study of brain T cells in children with intractable seizures. The data were produced by immunoSEQ multiplex PCR, yet TCRdb's version contains in-frame clones alone and is incomplete. The table shows roughly 80,000 clones, with about 92% occurring only once. A remark on this clone: Its antigen is not identified.

Study-wide findings and caveats: Patients' HCMV serostatus was unknown; virus specificity rests on CDR3 similarity alone.

This CDR3 spans 13 amino acids. Germline-derived CDR1 and CDR2 are SGHNT and YYREEE (reference sequence). Trimming cost V 5 bases and J 7 bases, with 10 bases left between them. The V call is TRBV5-4, the J call TRBJ1-6; D remains unclear. This clonotype was obtained from a boy less than two years old with tuberous sclerosis and intractable seizures. Sequences were derived from peripheral blood, sampled at surgery. CDR3 region: CASSYTDNSPLHF. In DNA form, the CDR3 reads TGTGCCAGCAGTTACACGGACAATTCACCCCTCCACTTT.